One and the same sample provided the 16 T cell receptor beta chains below, sequenced in a study of control samples from healthy donors and cancer patients. Measured with immunoSEQ multiplex PCR; TCRdb has only the in-frame clones, and not every one. The sample carries around 58,000 clones, around 96% recorded once. The sample was blood. The receptors stem from a woman aged 18-30 years in good health.

V and J are TRBV5-6 and TRBJ1-2; TRBD1 is a possible D gene (5 bases). V was shortened by 4 bases and J by 13 bases, with 14 bases between the two germline ends. The CDR3 has 11 residues. Germline values: CDR1 SGHDT, CDR2 YYEEEE. CDR3 sequence reads: CASSTRAVGTF. The CDR3 bases are TGTGCCAGCAGCACCAGGGCAGTAGGCACCTTC.

The rearrangement joins TRBV6-1 to TRBJ1-4; D may be TRBD1 (5 bases). Between the trimmed V and J ends, which lost 2 bases and 2 bases, there was a span of 15 bases. The germline CDR1 and CDR2 sequences are MNHNS and SASEGT. This CDR3 region has 17 residues. CDR3 in amino acids: CASSERRGPGTNEKLFF. The CDR3 nucleotides are TGTGCCAGCAGTGAAAGGAGGGGTCCCGGCACTAATGAAAAACTGTTTTTT.

The chain carries TRBV6-5 and TRBJ1-1; 8 nucleotides align to TRBD1. J was trimmed by 4 bases and V by 2 bases; bases with no gene match: 3. Germline values: CDR1 MNHEY, CDR2 SVGAGI. This CDR3 is built from 14 residues. In DNA form, the CDR3 reads TGTGCCAGCAGTTACGGGCAGGGGGCCACTGAAGCTTTCTTT. Translation: CASSYGQGATEAFF.

The chain couples TRBV2 to TRBJ2-7; D could derive from TRBD1 or TRBD2 (5 bases each). The V gene lost 8 bases and the J gene lost 0 bases, with 17 bases spanning the gap. Germline CDR1 reads SNHLY; CDR2 reads FYNNEI. The CDR3 length is 15 residues. CDR3 sequence: CASRHRDGYSYEQYF. The CDR3 DNA reads as TGTGCCAGCCGACACCGGGACGGTTACTCCTACGAGCAGTACTTC.

This chain links TRBV11-2 with TRBJ1-2, with a weak D call TRBD1 (5 bases). V gave up 9 bases and J gave up 6 bases, with 20 bases separating them. The CDR3 is 14 amino acids. Germline V gene sequence: CDR1 SGHAT, CDR2 FQNNGV. The CDR3 protein is CASRLLARANGYTF. CDR3 in DNA: TGTGCCAGTCGACTTTTGGCCAGGGCGAATGGCTACACCTTC.

In its sample, this clone was seen once. The chain has TRBV5-1 and TRBJ2-4, with TRBD1 identical over 9 bases. Germline V gene data show CDR1 as SGHRS and CDR2 as YFSETQ. J gave up 6 bases and V 2 bases, and 3 bases lay outside the gene matches. CDR3 size: 14 residues. CDR3: CASSFGTGINIQYF. The CDR3 nucleotides read TGCGCCAGCAGCTTCGGGACAGGGATAAACATTCAGTACTTC.

Written as DNA, the CDR3 is TGTGCCAGCAGTTCCCCCGGGGGGCGGGATGGCTACACCTTC. Translated: CASSSPGGRDGYTF. This chain uses TRBV28 with TRBJ1-2, with D perhaps matching TRBD1 (6 bases). Germline loops: CDR1 MDHEN, CDR2 SYDVKM. This CDR3 is built from 14 residues. V lost 4 bases to trimming and J lost 6 bases, with 15 bases between them.

The V and J genes are TRBV30 and TRBJ2-5; TRBD2 matches 10 bases. This CDR3 comprises 15 residues. Germline assignment: CDR1 GTSNPN and CDR2 SVGIG (reference sequence). J lost 4 bases, V lost 0 bases, and 5 bases had no gene match. The CDR3 is CAWSVIAGGVETQYF. The CDR3, as DNA: TGTGCCTGGAGTGTTATAGCGGGGGGCGTAGAGACCCAGTACTTC.

V usage is TRBV5-1 and J usage is TRBJ1-2; a possible D gene is TRBD1 (6 bases). V lost 3 bases to trimming and J lost 0 bases, with 18 bases between them. This CDR3 is built from 17 residues. In germline, CDR1 is SGHRS, CDR2 YFSETQ. The CDR3 region has the DNA TGCGCCAGCAGCTGGGGGATTGACAGGTCCTCTAACTATGGCTACACCTTC. Translating gives CASSWGIDRSSNYGYTF.

This chain uses TRBV5-1 with TRBJ1-4; TRBD1 is a possible D gene (5 bases). CDR3 size: 15 residues. V lost 0 bases to trimming and J lost 5 bases, with 11 bases between them. The germline V gene encodes CDR1 SGHRS and CDR2 YFSETQ. The chain's CDR3 is CASSLEGFLNEKLFF. The CDR3 DNA reads TGCGCCAGCAGCTTGGAGGGGTTTTTGAATGAAAAACTGTTTTTT.

V usage is TRBV9 and J usage is TRBJ2-2; possible D gene TRBD1, 6 bases. This CDR3 is 14 amino acids long. Trimming removed 2 bases from V and 6 bases from J, with 11 bases in between. CDR1 and CDR2 (germline): SGDLS, YYNGEE. The CDR3 reads CASSVQGYAGELFF. In DNA, the CDR3 is TGTGCCAGCAGCGTTCAGGGGTATGCCGGGGAGCTGTTTTTT.

The genes are TRBV6-5 and TRBJ2-3, with TRBD1 matching over 7 bases. This CDR3 is 15 amino acids long. Trimming at V came to 0 bases and at J to 2 bases, leaving 2 bases not matched to a gene. Germline V gene data show CDR1 as MNHEY and CDR2 as SVGAGI. As DNA, the CDR3 is TGTGCCAGCAGTTACTCCACAGGGGCCACAGATACGCAGTATTTT. Residues: CASSYSTGATDTQYF.

The chain joins TRBV5-4 to TRBJ1-1; TRBD1 aligns across 8 bases. Trimming cost V 0 bases and J 8 bases; bases outside gene matches: 0. Germline values: CDR1 SGHNT, CDR2 YYREEE (reference sequence). CDR3 length equals 12 residues. The CDR3 DNA is TGTGCCAGCAGCTTGGGGGACAGGGAAGCTTTCTTT. This sequence encodes CASSLGDREAFF.

This chain uses TRBV5-1 with TRBJ2-2, with no clear D. The CDR3 runs to 11 residues. V was trimmed by 2 bases and J by 4 bases, leaving 0 bases between them. The germline V gene encodes CDR1 SGHRS and CDR2 YFSETQ. The CDR3 is CASSFTGELFF. In nucleotides, the CDR3 is TGCGCCAGCAGCTTCACCGGGGAGCTGTTTTTT.

The chain combines TRBV5-4 with TRBJ1-1, with a tentative D call TRBD1 (5 bases). Germline V gives CDR1 SGHNT, CDR2 YYREEE (reference sequence). The CDR3 runs to 13 residues. The germline V and J ends were trimmed by 4 bases and 11 bases, with 18 bases remaining between them. The CDR3 reads CASSPRIGGTAFF. The CDR3 nucleotides are TGTGCCAGCAGCCCTCGTATTGGGGGGACGGCTTTCTTT. Drawing the rest from reference TRBV5-4 and TRBJ1-1, the complete variable domain is ETGVTQSPTHLIKTRGQQVTLRCSSQSGHNTVSWYQQALGQGPQFIFQYYREEENGRGNFPPRFSGLQFPNYSSELNVNALELDDSALYLCASSPRIGGTAFFGQGTRLTVV.

The chain has TRBV28 and TRBJ1-1; D is ambiguous. CDR3 length: 10 residues. V gave up 9 bases and J gave up 10 bases, with 12 bases separating them. The germline gives CDR1 MDHEN, CDR2 SYDVKM. CDR3 coding DNA: TGTGCCAGTTCAGGTATCGGAGCTTTCTTT. This translates into CASSGIGAFF.